Listed below are T cell receptor beta chains from one sample, sequenced in a study of shared clonotypes between healthy human individuals. Clones were sequenced by immunoSEQ multiplex PCR, and TCRdb holds only the in-frame ones, with some missing. Of fewer than 800,000 clones in the sample, 92% were seen once. The sequenced sample was naive CD8+ T cells sorted from blood. The origin of the receptors is a man aged 30 to 39 in good health. CDR3s include the opening cysteine and the closing phenylalanine or tryptophan. A D gene is named only where the DNA matches it firmly. Clone size, where shown, is once, few, many, or a class for clones that have expanded.

CDR3 length	V gene	clone size	D gene	J gene	CDR3 protein	CDR3 DNA
15	TRBV9	.	.	TRBJ1-2	CASSVVTEGGHGYTF	TGTGCCAGCAGCGTAGTAACTGAGGGGGGACATGGCTACACCTTC
17	TRBV4-1	.	.	TRBJ2-7	CASSQDPGRVISYEQYF	TGCGCCAGCAGCCAAGATCCTGGCAGGGTAATTTCCTACGAGCAGTACTTC
14	TRBV2	.	.	TRBJ1-5	CASSEETSYQPQHF	TGTGCCAGCAGTGAAGAGACCTCGTATCAGCCCCAGCATTTT
16	TRBV6-1	.	TRBD2	TRBJ2-1	CASSDWLAGNFNEQFF	TGTGCCAGCAGTGATTGGCTAGCGGGGAACTTTAATGAGCAGTTCTTC
17	TRBV28	.	.	TRBJ2-1	CASSQDTFTNYYNEQFF	TGTGCCAGCAGTCAAGACACCTTCACGAACTACTACAATGAGCAGTTCTTC
15	TRBV6-5	.	TRBD1	TRBJ1-1	CASRFSGGPNTEAFF	TGTGCCAGCAGGTTCTCAGGGGGCCCAAACACTGAAGCTTTCTTT
12	TRBV7-9	.	.	TRBJ1-1	CASALGVSGAFF	TGTGCCAGCGCGTTAGGGGTCAGCGGGGCTTTCTTT
15	TRBV9	.	.	TRBJ1-1	CASSVVEHMNTEAFF	TGTGCCAGCAGCGTAGTCGAACACATGAACACTGAAGCTTTCTTT
14	TRBV2	.	TRBD1	TRBJ1-1	CASSWGQIRTEAFF	TGTGCCAGCAGCTGGGGACAGATACGGACTGAAGCTTTCTTT
16	TRBV4-3	.	.	TRBJ2-1	CASSQAPGSSYNEQFF	TGCGCCAGCAGCCAAGCTCCGGGTAGCTCCTACAATGAGCAGTTCTTC
15	TRBV5-4	once	TRBD2	TRBJ2-5	CASSSPSGEGETQYF	TGTGCCAGCAGCTCCCCTAGCGGAGAGGGAGAGACCCAGTACTTC
14	TRBV11-2	.	TRBD1	TRBJ1-4	CASSRDSYYEKLFF	TGTGCCAGCAGCCGGGACAGCTATTATGAAAAACTGTTTTTT
15	TRBV5-5	.	TRBD1	TRBJ2-3	CASSPYRGRTDTQYF	TGTGCCAGCAGCCCCTACAGGGGCCGCACAGATACGCAGTATTTT
16	TRBV10-3	.	TRBD1	TRBJ2-7	CAISDGGDRGVYEQYF	TGTGCCATCAGTGACGGCGGGGACAGGGGCGTCTACGAGCAGTACTTC
16	TRBV4-3	.	.	TRBJ2-1	CASSQNSVDSYNEQFF	TGCGCCAGCAGCCAAAACAGCGTCGACTCCTACAATGAGCAGTTCTTC
12	TRBV27	.	.	TRBJ2-3	CASSRPLDTQYF	TGTGCCAGCAGCCGCCCCTTAGATACGCAGTATTTT
13	TRBV28	.	.	TRBJ1-1	CASRPRGATEAFF	TGTGCCAGCAGACCACGAGGGGCCACTGAAGCTTTCTTT
15	TRBV6-5	.	TRBD2	TRBJ2-1	CASRQRELLDNEQFF	TGTGCCAGCAGACAGCGGGAGTTACTCGACAATGAGCAGTTCTTC
14	TRBV19	.	.	TRBJ1-5	CASSLPGGNQPQHF	TGTGCCAGTAGTCTACCCGGGGGGAATCAGCCCCAGCATTTT
18	TRBV4-1	.	TRBD2	TRBJ2-2	CASSHTPGLVVNTGELFF	TGCGCCAGCAGCCATACACCGGGACTAGTCGTAAACACCGGGGAGCTGTTTTTT
13	TRBV29-1	.	TRBD2	TRBJ2-7	CSVRWEGRYEQYF	TGCAGCGTTCGCTGGGAGGGCCGCTACGAGCAGTACTTC
11	TRBV6-5	.	.	TRBJ1-5	CASSPIQPQHF	TGTGCCAGCAGTCCCATTCAGCCCCAGCATTTT
16	TRBV27	.	TRBD2	TRBJ2-3	CASSSGTSGRWHTQYF	TGTGCCAGCAGTTCCGGGACTAGCGGGAGGTGGCATACGCAGTATTTT
17	TRBV4-1	.	TRBD2	TRBJ2-5	CASSHLGLAGGKETQYF	TGCGCCAGCAGCCATCTCGGACTAGCGGGAGGGAAAGAGACCCAGTACTTC
16	TRBV7-6	.	TRBD2	TRBJ2-1	CASSLRTSGRPNEQFF	TGTGCCAGCAGCCTAAGGACTAGCGGGAGGCCGAATGAGCAGTTCTTC
16	TRBV7-9	.	.	TRBJ2-1	CASSLNAASANNEQFF	TGTGCCAGCAGCTTAAATGCGGCTAGCGCCAACAATGAGCAGTTCTTC
15	TRBV15	.	.	TRBJ1-1	CATSRVGVLNTEAFF	TGTGCCACCAGCAGAGTGGGGGTACTGAACACTGAAGCTTTCTTT
16	TRBV18	.	.	TRBJ1-4	CASSPLDLGPNEKLFF	TGTGCCAGCTCACCACTCGACCTGGGTCCTAATGAAAAACTGTTTTTT
15	TRBV7-8	.	TRBD2	TRBJ2-7	CASSPIGAGGYEQYF	TGTGCCAGCAGCCCCATAGGGGCGGGAGGTTACGAGCAGTACTTC
15	TRBV4-2	.	TRBD2	TRBJ2-7	CASSQGLASSYEQYF	TGTGCCAGCAGCCAAGGACTAGCGAGCTCCTACGAGCAGTACTTC
11	TRBV30	.	.	TRBJ1-1	CAWSKYTEAFF	TGTGCCTGGAGTAAGTACACTGAAGCTTTCTTT
16	TRBV4-1	.	.	TRBJ1-2	CASSQELLGGRRGYTF	TGCGCCAGCAGCCAAGAATTGTTGGGGGGCCGGAGGGGCTACACCTTC
13	TRBV29-1	.	.	TRBJ2-1	CSVDRTNYNEQFF	TGCAGCGTTGATAGGACTAACTACAATGAGCAGTTCTTC
10	TRBV28	.	.	TRBJ2-1	CASSLVEQFF	TGTGCCAGCAGTTTGGTTGAGCAGTTCTTC
19	TRBV21-1	.	.	TRBJ2-4	CASSARQGLNTLAKNIQYF	TGTGCCAGCAGCGCCCGACAGGGGCTCAATACTCTAGCCAAAAACATTCAGTACTTC
16	TRBV27	once	TRBD1	TRBJ1-2	CASSLFGTDLYYGYTF	TGTGCCAGCAGTTTATTCGGGACAGACCTTTACTATGGCTACACCTTC